This is a list of T cell receptor beta chains from one sample in a study of blood T cell repertoires in COVID-19. Here immunoSEQ multiplex PCR was the method, and the copy in TCRdb shows in-frame clones only, minus some. There are around 180,000 clones in the sample; about 85% occur only once, and 2.1% lies in the top ten. Sequenced material: peripheral blood. Receptors originate from a man aged 65 to 79 with active or convalescent COVID-19. CDR3s include the opening cysteine and the closing phenylalanine or tryptophan.

TRBV28	TRBJ1-1	CASSSGGGNTEAFF
TRBV11-2	TRBJ2-7	CASSLEVGLAGKYEQYF
TRBV5-1	TRBJ1-3	CASGAGTGASGNTIYF
TRBV12-3/TRBV12-4	TRBJ1-6	CASSLNQGSPLHF
TRBV5-5	TRBJ1-4	CASRPTGATNEKLFF
TRBV19	TRBJ2-7	CASSIRLPSDEQYF
TRBV28	TRBJ1-2	CASSLYQGRGGYTF
TRBV29-1	TRBJ2-1	CSVYRTEGDEQFF
TRBV5-4	TRBJ2-7	CASSPETGSYEQYF
TRBV2	TRBJ2-2	CASSVGQLNTGELFF
TRBV5-1	TRBJ1-1	CASSLESGLNTEAFF
TRBV6-5	TRBJ1-6	CASSTHRGHNSPLHF
TRBV6-2/TRBV6-3	TRBJ2-1	CASSYLLTSGGASVPHDQFF
TRBV5-4	TRBJ2-1	CASSLPGREQFF
TRBV10-2	TRBJ1-5	CASRTGTDNQPQHF
TRBV3-1/TRBV3-2	TRBJ2-3	CASSPPFTDTQYF
TRBV20-1	TRBJ2-7	CSASSSGTYEQYF
TRBV6-5	TRBJ2-1	CASKFSSYNEQFF
TRBV29-1	TRBJ1-3	CSVRSGREDTIYF